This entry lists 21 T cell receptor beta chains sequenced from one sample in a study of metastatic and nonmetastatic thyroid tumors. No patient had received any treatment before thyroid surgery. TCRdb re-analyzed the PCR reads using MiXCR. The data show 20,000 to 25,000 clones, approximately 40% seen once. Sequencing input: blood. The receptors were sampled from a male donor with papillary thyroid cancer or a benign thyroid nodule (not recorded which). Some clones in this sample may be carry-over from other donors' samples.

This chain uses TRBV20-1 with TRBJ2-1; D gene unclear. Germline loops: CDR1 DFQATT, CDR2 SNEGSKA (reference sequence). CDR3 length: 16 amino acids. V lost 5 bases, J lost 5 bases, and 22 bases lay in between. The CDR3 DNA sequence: TGCAGTGCTGGCCCTTTAATCTGGAGACATGACAATGAGCAGTTCTTC. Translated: CSAGPLIWRHDNEQFF.

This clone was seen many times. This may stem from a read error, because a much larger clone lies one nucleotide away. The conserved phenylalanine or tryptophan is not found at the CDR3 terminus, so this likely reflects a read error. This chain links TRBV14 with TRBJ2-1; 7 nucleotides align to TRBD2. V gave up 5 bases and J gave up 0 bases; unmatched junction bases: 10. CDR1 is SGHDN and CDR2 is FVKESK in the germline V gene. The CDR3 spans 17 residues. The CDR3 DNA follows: TGTGCCAGCAGCTGGGGTCGCGGGAGTCTCTCCTACAATGAGCAGTTCGTC. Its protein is CASSWGRGSLSYNEQFV.

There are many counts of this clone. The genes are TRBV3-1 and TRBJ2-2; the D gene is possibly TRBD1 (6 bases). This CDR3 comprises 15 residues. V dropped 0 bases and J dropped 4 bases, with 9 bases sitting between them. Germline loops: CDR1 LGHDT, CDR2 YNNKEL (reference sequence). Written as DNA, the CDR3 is TGTGCCAGCAGCCAAGATTTAGGGGGCACCGGGGAGCTGTTTTTT. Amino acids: CASSQDLGGTGELFF. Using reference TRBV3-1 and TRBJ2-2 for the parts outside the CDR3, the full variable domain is DTAVSQTPKYLVTQMGNDKSIKCEQNLGHDTMYWYKQDSKKFLKIMFSYNNKELIINETVPNRFSPKSPDKAHLNLHINSLELGDSAVYFCASSQDLGGTGELFFGEGSRLTVL.

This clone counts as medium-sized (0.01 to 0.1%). The CDR3: CASSLAGGVAYNEQFF. The CDR3 bases are TGCGCCAGCAGTCTAGCGGGAGGGGTGGCCTACAATGAGCAGTTCTTC. The chain uses TRBV5-1 and TRBJ2-1; TRBD2 agrees at 12 bases. This CDR3 is 16 amino acids long. J gave up 2 bases and V 5 bases, and 5 bases lay outside the gene matches. CDR1 is SGHRS and CDR2 is YFSETQ in the germline V gene.

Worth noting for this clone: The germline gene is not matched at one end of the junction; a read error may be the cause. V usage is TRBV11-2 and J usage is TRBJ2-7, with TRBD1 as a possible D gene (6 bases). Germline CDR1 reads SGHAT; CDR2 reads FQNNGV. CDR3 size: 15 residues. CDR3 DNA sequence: TGTGTCAGCAGCCGACTCGACAGGTACCACTACGAGCAGTACTTC. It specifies CVSSRLDRYHYEQYF.

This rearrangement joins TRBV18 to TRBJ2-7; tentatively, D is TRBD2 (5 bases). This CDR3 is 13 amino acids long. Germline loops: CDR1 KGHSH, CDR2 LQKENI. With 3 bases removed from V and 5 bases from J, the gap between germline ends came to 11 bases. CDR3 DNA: TGTGCCAGCTCACCGGGGTTCGGGAACGAGCAGTACTTC. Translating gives CASSPGFGNEQYF.

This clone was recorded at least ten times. CDR3 nucleotide sequence: TGTGCCAGCAGCTTAGGAAGCACTAGCGGGAGCAATGAGCAGTTCTTC. Translated: CASSLGSTSGSNEQFF. This rearrangement joins TRBV5-4 to TRBJ2-1, with 11 bases identical to TRBD2. The germline CDR1 and CDR2 sequences are SGHNT and YYREEE (reference sequence). CDR3 length equals 16 residues. V lost 2 bases, J lost 6 bases, and 7 bases stayed unmatched.

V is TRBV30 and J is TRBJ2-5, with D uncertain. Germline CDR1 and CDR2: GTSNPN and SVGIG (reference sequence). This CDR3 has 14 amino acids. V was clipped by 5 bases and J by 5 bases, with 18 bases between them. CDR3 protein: CAWSGTASFETQYF. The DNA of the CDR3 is TGTGCCTGGTCCGGAACAGCTTCGTTTGAGACCCAGTACTTC. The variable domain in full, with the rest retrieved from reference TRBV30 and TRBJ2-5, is SQTIHQWPATLVQPVGSPLSLECTVEGTSNPNLYWYRQAAGRGLQLLFYSVGIGQISSEVPQNLSASRPQDRQFILSSKKLLLSDSGFYLCAWSGTASFETQYFGPGTRLLVL.

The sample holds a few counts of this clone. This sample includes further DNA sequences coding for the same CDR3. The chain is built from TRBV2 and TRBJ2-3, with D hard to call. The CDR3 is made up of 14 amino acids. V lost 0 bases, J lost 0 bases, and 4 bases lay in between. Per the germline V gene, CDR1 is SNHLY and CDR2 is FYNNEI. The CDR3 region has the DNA TGTGCCAGCAGTGAAGCCCTAAGCACAGATACGCAGTATTTT. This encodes CASSEALSTDTQYF.

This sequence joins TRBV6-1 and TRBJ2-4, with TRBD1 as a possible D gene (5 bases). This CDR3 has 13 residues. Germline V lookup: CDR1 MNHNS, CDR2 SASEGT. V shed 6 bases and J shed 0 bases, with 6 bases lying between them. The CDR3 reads CASRGVAKNIQYF. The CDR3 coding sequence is TGTGCCAGCAGAGGGGTAGCCAAAAACATTCAGTACTTC.

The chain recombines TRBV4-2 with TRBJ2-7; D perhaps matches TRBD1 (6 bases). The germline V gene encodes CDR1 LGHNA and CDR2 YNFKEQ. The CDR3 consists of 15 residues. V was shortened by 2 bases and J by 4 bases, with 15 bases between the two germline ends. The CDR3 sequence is CASSQYRDISYEQYF. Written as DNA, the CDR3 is TGTGCCAGCAGCCAATACAGGGATATCTCTTACGAGCAGTACTTC.

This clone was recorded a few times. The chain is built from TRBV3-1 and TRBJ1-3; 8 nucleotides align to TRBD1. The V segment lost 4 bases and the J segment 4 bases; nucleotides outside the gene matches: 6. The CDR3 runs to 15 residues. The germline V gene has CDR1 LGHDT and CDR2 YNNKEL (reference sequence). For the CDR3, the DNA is TGTGCCAGCAGCCGGCGGACAGGGTCAGGAAACACCATATATTTT. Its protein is CASSRRTGSGNTIYF.

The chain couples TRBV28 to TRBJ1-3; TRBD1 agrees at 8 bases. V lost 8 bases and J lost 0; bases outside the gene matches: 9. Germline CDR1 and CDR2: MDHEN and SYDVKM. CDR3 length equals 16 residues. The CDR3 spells CASGTTGGSSGNTIYF. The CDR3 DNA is TGTGCCAGCGGGACAACAGGGGGAAGCTCTGGAAACACCATATATTTT.

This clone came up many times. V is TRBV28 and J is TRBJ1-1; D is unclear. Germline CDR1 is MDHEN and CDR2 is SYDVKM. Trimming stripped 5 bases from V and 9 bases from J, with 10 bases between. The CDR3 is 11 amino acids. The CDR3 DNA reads TGTGCCAGCAGTCAAGTCAGGCAAGCTTTCTTT. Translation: CASSQVRQAFF.

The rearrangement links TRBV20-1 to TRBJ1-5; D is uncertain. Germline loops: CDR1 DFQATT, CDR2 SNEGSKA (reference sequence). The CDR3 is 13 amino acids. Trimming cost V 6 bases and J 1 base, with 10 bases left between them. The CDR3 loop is CSASQSSNQPQHF. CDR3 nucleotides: TGCAGTGCATCACAGAGCAGCAATCAGCCCCAGCATTTT.

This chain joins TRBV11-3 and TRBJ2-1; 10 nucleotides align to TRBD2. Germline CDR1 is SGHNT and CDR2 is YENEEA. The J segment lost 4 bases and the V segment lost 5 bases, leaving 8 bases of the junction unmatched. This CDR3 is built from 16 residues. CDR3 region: CASSPLAGGGYNEQFF. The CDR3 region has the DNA TGTGCCAGCAGCCCCTTAGCGGGAGGTGGATACAATGAGCAGTTCTTC.

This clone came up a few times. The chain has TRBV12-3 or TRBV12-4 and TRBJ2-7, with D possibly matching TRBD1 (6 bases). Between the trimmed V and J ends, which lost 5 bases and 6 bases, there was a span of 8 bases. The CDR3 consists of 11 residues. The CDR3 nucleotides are TGTGCCAGCAGTCTAGGGGGCGAGCAGTACTTC. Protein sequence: CASSLGGEQYF.

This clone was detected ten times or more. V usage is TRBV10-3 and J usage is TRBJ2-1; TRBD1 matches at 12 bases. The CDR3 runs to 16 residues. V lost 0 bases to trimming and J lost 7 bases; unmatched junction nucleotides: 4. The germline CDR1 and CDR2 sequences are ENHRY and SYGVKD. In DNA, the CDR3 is TGTGCCATCAGTGAGTCGGGACAGGGGGCGCGGAATGAGCAGTTCTTC. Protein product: CAISESGQGARNEQFF.

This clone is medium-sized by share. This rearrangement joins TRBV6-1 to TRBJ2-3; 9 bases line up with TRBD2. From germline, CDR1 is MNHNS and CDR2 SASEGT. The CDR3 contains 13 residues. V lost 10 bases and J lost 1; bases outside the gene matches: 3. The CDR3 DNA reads TGTGCCACCGAGCGGGAGGGCACAGATACGCAGTATTTT. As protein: CATEREGTDTQYF.

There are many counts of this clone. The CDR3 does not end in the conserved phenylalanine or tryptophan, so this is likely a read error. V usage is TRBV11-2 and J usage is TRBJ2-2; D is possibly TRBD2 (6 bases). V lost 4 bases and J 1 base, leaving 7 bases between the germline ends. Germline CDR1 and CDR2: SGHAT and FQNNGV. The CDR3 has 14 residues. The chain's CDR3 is CASSWRGNTGELFL. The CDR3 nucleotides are TGTGCCAGCAGCTGGCGGGGGAACACCGGGGAGCTGTTTCTT.

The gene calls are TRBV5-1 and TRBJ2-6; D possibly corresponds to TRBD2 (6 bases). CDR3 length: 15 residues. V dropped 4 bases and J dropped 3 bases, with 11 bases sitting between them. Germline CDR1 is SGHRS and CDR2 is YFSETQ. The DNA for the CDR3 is TGCGCCAGCAGCCCCCGGGAGTTTGGGGCCAACGTCCTGACTTTC. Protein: CASSPREFGANVLTF.